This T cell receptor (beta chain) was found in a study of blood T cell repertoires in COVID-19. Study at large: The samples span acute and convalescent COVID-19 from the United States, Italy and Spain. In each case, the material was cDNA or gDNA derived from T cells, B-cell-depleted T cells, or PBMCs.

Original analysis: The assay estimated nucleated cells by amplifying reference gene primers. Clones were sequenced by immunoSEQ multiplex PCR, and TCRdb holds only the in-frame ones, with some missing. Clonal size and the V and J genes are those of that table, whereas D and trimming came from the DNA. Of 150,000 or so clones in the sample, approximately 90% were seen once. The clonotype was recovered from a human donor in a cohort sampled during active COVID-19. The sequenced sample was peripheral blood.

CDR3 nucleotides: TGTGCCAGCAGTTTTCGACGGGGGAACACTGAAGCTTTCTTT. It codes for CASSFRRGNTEAFF. The rearrangement links TRBV28 to TRBJ1-1; D not resolved. Germline V CDR1 and CDR2: MDHEN, SYDVKM. This CDR3 is built from 14 residues. V lost 3 bases, J lost 1 base, and 9 bases lay in between. Combining the CDR3 with reference TRBV28 and TRBJ1-1 gives the whole variable domain DVKVTQSSRYLVKRTGEKVFLECVQDMDHENMFWYRQDPGLGLRLIYFSYDVKMKEKGDIPEGYSVSREKKERFSLILESASTNQTSMYLCASSFRRGNTEAFFGQGTRLTVV.